The rows below give T cell receptor beta chains drawn from one sample of a study of T-cell reconstitution after alpha-beta-depleted transplantation in children. TCRdb fed the PCR reads into MiXCR, producing one record per CDR3 protein. Altogether about 980,000 distinct CDR3 sequences are present, about 31% being singletons, with the ten largest covering about 28%. The material was PBMCs, mostly from graft donor cells, obtained 360 days after TCRalphabeta/CD19-depleted stem cell transplant. Every receptor here comes from a boy younger than two who had a stem cell transplant for SCID, so the T cells may come from the graft donor. CDR3s include the opening cysteine and the closing phenylalanine or tryptophan. The D gene is left open where the match is weak. Expanded clones get a size class; other rows say once, few or many, or leave the size out.

J gene: TRBJ2-3; D gene: NA; V gene: TRBV7-9; clone size: few; CDR3 protein: CASQGGTQYF; CDR3 DNA: TGTGCCAGCCAGGGAGGTACGCAGTATTTT
J gene: TRBJ2-5; D gene: NA; V gene: TRBV20-1; clone size: NA; CDR3 protein: CSAREFRRGFQETQYF; CDR3 DNA: TGCAGTGCTAGAGAGTTTAGGCGAGGGTTTCAAGAGACCCAGTACTTC
J gene: TRBJ1-5; D gene: NA; V gene: TRBV4-2; clone size: NA; CDR3 protein: CASSLLQGSNQPQHF; CDR3 DNA: TGTGCCAGCAGCCTTTTACAGGGAAGCAATCAGCCCCAGCATTTT
J gene: TRBJ2-4; D gene: NA; V gene: TRBV5-1; clone size: few; CDR3 protein: CASSFGHRQNIQYF; CDR3 DNA: TGCGCCAGCAGCTTCGGGCATCGCCAAAACATTCAGTACTTC
J gene: TRBJ2-4; D gene: NA; V gene: TRBV24-1; clone size: NA; CDR3 protein: CATSDSGQFGAKNIQYF; CDR3 DNA: TGTGCCACCAGTGACTCTGGGCAGTTTGGGGCCAAAAACATTCAGTACTTC
J gene: TRBJ2-1; D gene: NA; V gene: TRBV13; clone size: NA; CDR3 protein: CASSLGAGQEQFF; CDR3 DNA: TGTGCCAGCAGCTTAGGCGCTGGACAGGAGCAGTTCTTC
J gene: TRBJ2-3; D gene: NA; V gene: TRBV5-1; clone size: once; CDR3 protein: CASSLEVPEVDTKYF; CDR3 DNA: TGCGCCAGCAGCTTGGAGGTCCCCGAGGTGGATACGAAGTATTTT
J gene: TRBJ2-5; D gene: NA; V gene: TRBV5-1; clone size: once; CDR3 protein: CASSFEGDKETQYF; CDR3 DNA: TGCGCCAGCAGCTTCGAAGGGGATAAAGAGACCCAGTACTTC
J gene: TRBJ2-7; D gene: NA; V gene: TRBV28; clone size: NA; CDR3 protein: CASSRALWPRASPSYEQYF; CDR3 DNA: TGTGCCAGCAGTCGGGCATTATGGCCGAGAGCCTCCCCCTCCTACGAGCAGTACTTC
J gene: TRBJ2-3; D gene: TRBD2; V gene: TRBV9; clone size: few; CDR3 protein: CASSPRGAGSTDTQYF; CDR3 DNA: TGTGCCAGCAGCCCTCGGGGAGCGGGGAGCACAGATACGCAGTATTTT
J gene: TRBJ2-2; D gene: NA; V gene: TRBV19; clone size: many; CDR3 protein: CASKWGPGELFF; CDR3 DNA: TGTGCCAGTAAATGGGGGCCCGGGGAGCTGTTTTTT
J gene: TRBJ1-2; D gene: TRBD1; V gene: TRBV10-2; clone size: NA; CDR3 protein: CASSESGQGAIYGYTF; CDR3 DNA: TGCGCCAGCAGTGAGTCCGGACAGGGGGCTATCTATGGCTACACCTTC
J gene: TRBJ2-1; D gene: NA; V gene: TRBV7-3; clone size: NA; CDR3 protein: CASSPVGHNEQFF; CDR3 DNA: TGTGCCAGCAGCCCAGTGGGACATAATGAGCAGTTCTTC
J gene: TRBJ2-2; D gene: NA; V gene: TRBV4-1; clone size: NA; CDR3 protein: CASSQPHRMGTGELFF; CDR3 DNA: TGCGCCAGCAGCCAACCCCATCGAATGGGCACCGGGGAGCTGTTTTTT
J gene: TRBJ2-7; D gene: TRBD1; V gene: TRBV6-5; clone size: NA; CDR3 protein: CASSYFRQGAYEQYF; CDR3 DNA: TGTGCCAGCAGTTACTTTCGGCAGGGGGCCTACGAGCAGTACTTC
J gene: TRBJ2-1; D gene: NA; V gene: TRBV9; clone size: few; CDR3 protein: CASSVDVRNEQFF; CDR3 DNA: TGTGCCAGCAGCGTAGATGTGAGGAATGAGCAGTTCTTC
J gene: TRBJ2-7; D gene: TRBD2; V gene: TRBV5-1; clone size: NA; CDR3 protein: CASSFWTSGGPSYEQYF; CDR3 DNA: TGCGCCAGCAGCTTCTGGACTAGCGGGGGGCCCTCCTACGAGCAGTACTTC
J gene: TRBJ2-1; D gene: TRBD1; V gene: TRBV2; clone size: few; CDR3 protein: CASSWDRGYYNEQFF; CDR3 DNA: TGTGCCAGCAGTTGGGACAGGGGTTACTACAATGAGCAGTTCTTC
J gene: TRBJ2-3; D gene: TRBD1; V gene: TRBV3-1; clone size: many; CDR3 protein: CASSQDNWDRFTDTQYF; CDR3 DNA: TGTGCCAGCAGCCAAGATAATTGGGACAGGTTCACAGATACGCAGTATTTT
J gene: TRBJ2-2; D gene: NA; V gene: TRBV4-2; clone size: NA; CDR3 protein: CASSQAIGELFF; CDR3 DNA: TGTGCCAGCAGCCAGGCCATCGGGGAGCTGTTTTTT
J gene: TRBJ2-2; D gene: TRBD2; V gene: TRBV12-3/TRBV12-4; clone size: NA; CDR3 protein: CASSPHPGLATGELFF; CDR3 DNA: TGTGCCAGCAGCCCACACCCGGGACTAGCGACCGGGGAGCTGTTTTTT
J gene: TRBJ1-4; D gene: TRBD1; V gene: TRBV20-1; clone size: few; CDR3 protein: CSAKTGGREKLFF; CDR3 DNA: TGCAGTGCTAAGACAGGGGGACGGGAAAAACTGTTTTTT
J gene: TRBJ1-2; D gene: NA; V gene: TRBV18; clone size: NA; CDR3 protein: CASSPLHNRAPNGYTF; CDR3 DNA: TGTGCCAGCTCACCGCTACATAACCGGGCTCCTAATGGCTACACCTTC
J gene: TRBJ2-3; D gene: NA; V gene: TRBV25-1; clone size: few; CDR3 protein: CASSVSGEIVDTQYF; CDR3 DNA: TGTGCCAGCAGCGTCTCGGGGGAAATCGTAGATACGCAGTATTTT
J gene: TRBJ2-7; D gene: NA; V gene: TRBV10-3; clone size: NA; CDR3 protein: CAISEGMAYEQYF; CDR3 DNA: TGTGCCATCAGTGAAGGTATGGCCTACGAGCAGTACTTC
J gene: TRBJ2-7; D gene: NA; V gene: TRBV12-5; clone size: many; CDR3 protein: CASGLVLKGDTPYEQYF; CDR3 DNA: TGTGCTAGTGGTTTGGTTCTCAAGGGGGACACCCCCTACGAGCAGTACTTC
J gene: TRBJ2-1; D gene: NA; V gene: TRBV20-1; clone size: NA; CDR3 protein: CSARSTGRSYNEQFF; CDR3 DNA: TGCAGTGCTAGATCGACAGGACGCTCCTACAATGAGCAGTTCTTC
J gene: TRBJ2-5; D gene: NA; V gene: TRBV27; clone size: NA; CDR3 protein: CASPPQLMSETQYF; CDR3 DNA: TGTGCCAGCCCCCCACAGCTGATGTCCGAGACCCAGTACTTC
J gene: TRBJ1-2; D gene: NA; V gene: TRBV6-1; clone size: few; CDR3 protein: CASSHRTTGTGGYTF; CDR3 DNA: TGTGCCAGCAGCCACCGAACGACAGGAACTGGGGGCTACACCTTC
J gene: TRBJ2-5; D gene: NA; V gene: TRBV6-6; clone size: NA; CDR3 protein: CASSYSVQETQYF; CDR3 DNA: TGTGCCAGCAGTTACTCAGTGCAAGAGACCCAGTACTTC
J gene: TRBJ2-3; D gene: TRBD2; V gene: TRBV5-1; clone size: NA; CDR3 protein: CASRRLAPTDTQYF; CDR3 DNA: TGCGCCAGCAGACGACTAGCGCCCACGGATACGCAGTATTTT
J gene: TRBJ2-7; D gene: TRBD1; V gene: TRBV11-1; clone size: few; CDR3 protein: CASSLVPGQGKGVRSGEQYF; CDR3 DNA: TGTGCCAGCAGCTTAGTTCCGGGACAGGGAAAAGGAGTACGGTCGGGCGAGCAGTACTTC
J gene: TRBJ2-2; D gene: TRBD2; V gene: TRBV20-1; clone size: few; CDR3 protein: CSASAGRGGELFF; CDR3 DNA: TGCAGTGCTAGTGCGGGGAGGGGCGGGGAGCTGTTTTTT
J gene: TRBJ1-2; D gene: TRBD1; V gene: TRBV4-2; clone size: few; CDR3 protein: CASSHNRKGADYGYTF; CDR3 DNA: TGTGCCAGCAGCCATAACAGGAAGGGGGCGGACTATGGCTACACCTTC
J gene: TRBJ2-1; D gene: NA; V gene: TRBV4-1; clone size: NA; CDR3 protein: CASSHTEGRWYEQFF; CDR3 DNA: TGCGCCAGCAGCCACACCGAGGGGCGGTGGTATGAGCAGTTCTTC
J gene: TRBJ2-1; D gene: TRBD2; V gene: TRBV27; clone size: few; CDR3 protein: CASSPSSGNPHEQFF; CDR3 DNA: TGTGCCAGCAGTCCCTCCAGCGGGAACCCCCATGAGCAGTTCTTC
J gene: TRBJ2-3; D gene: NA; V gene: TRBV28; clone size: NA; CDR3 protein: CASALGGAVDTQYF; CDR3 DNA: TGTGCCAGCGCCCTGGGCGGGGCCGTAGATACGCAGTATTTT
J gene: TRBJ2-5; D gene: NA; V gene: TRBV28; clone size: many; CDR3 protein: CASSPPYQETQYF; CDR3 DNA: TGTGCCAGCAGTCCCCCTTACCAAGAGACCCAGTACTTC
J gene: TRBJ2-2; D gene: NA; V gene: TRBV5-1; clone size: NA; CDR3 protein: CASSSTYSVNTGELFF; CDR3 DNA: TGCGCCAGCAGCTCAACCTACAGTGTTAACACCGGGGAGCTGTTTTTT
J gene: TRBJ2-2; D gene: NA; V gene: TRBV5-1; clone size: NA; CDR3 protein: CASKIGGDSITGELFF; CDR3 DNA: TGCGCCAGCAAAATCGGAGGGGACTCAATCACCGGGGAGCTGTTTTTT
J gene: TRBJ2-2; D gene: NA; V gene: TRBV9; clone size: NA; CDR3 protein: CASSVEGRKIDTGELFF; CDR3 DNA: TGTGCCAGCAGCGTAGAGGGCAGGAAGATCGACACCGGGGAGCTGTTTTTT
J gene: TRBJ2-1; D gene: NA; V gene: TRBV6-5; clone size: NA; CDR3 protein: CASRPRGGEQFF; CDR3 DNA: TGTGCCAGCAGACCCAGGGGTGGTGAGCAGTTCTTC
J gene: TRBJ2-6; D gene: TRBD1; V gene: TRBV9; clone size: NA; CDR3 protein: CASSVGDSNSGANVLTF; CDR3 DNA: TGTGCCAGCAGCGTAGGGGACAGCAACTCTGGGGCCAACGTCCTGACTTTC
J gene: TRBJ2-5; D gene: NA; V gene: TRBV24-1; clone size: few; CDR3 protein: CATSDSKGGPQETQYF; CDR3 DNA: TGTGCCACCAGTGATTCGAAGGGGGGTCCCCAAGAGACCCAGTACTTC
J gene: TRBJ2-7; D gene: NA; V gene: TRBV4-1; clone size: NA; CDR3 protein: CASSRGPGVAYEQYF; CDR3 DNA: TGCGCCAGCAGCCGAGGCCCGGGAGTGGCCTACGAGCAGTACTTC
J gene: TRBJ2-1; D gene: TRBD2; V gene: TRBV20-1; clone size: few; CDR3 protein: CSAQASGGAYNEQFF; CDR3 DNA: TGCAGTGCTCAAGCGAGCGGGGGAGCCTACAATGAGCAGTTCTTC
J gene: TRBJ2-7; D gene: TRBD1; V gene: TRBV9; clone size: many; CDR3 protein: CASSVGVGTGSYEQYF; CDR3 DNA: TGTGCCAGCAGCGTAGGGGTCGGGACAGGGTCCTACGAGCAGTACTTC
J gene: TRBJ2-7; D gene: NA; V gene: TRBV9; clone size: few; CDR3 protein: CASSANDYEQYF; CDR3 DNA: TGTGCCAGCAGCGCAAATGACTACGAGCAGTACTTC
J gene: TRBJ1-6; D gene: NA; V gene: TRBV5-1; clone size: NA; CDR3 protein: CASSVGSSYNSPLHF; CDR3 DNA: TGCGCCAGCAGCGTCGGGAGCTCCTATAATTCACCCCTCCACTTT
J gene: TRBJ2-7; D gene: TRBD2; V gene: TRBV5-1; clone size: few; CDR3 protein: CASMRGGLTYYEQYF; CDR3 DNA: TGCGCCAGCATGAGGGGAGGGTTAACTTACTACGAGCAGTACTTC
J gene: TRBJ2-2; D gene: NA; V gene: TRBV7-9; clone size: few; CDR3 protein: CASWEAGELFF; CDR3 DNA: TGTGCCAGCTGGGAGGCCGGGGAGCTGTTTTTT
J gene: TRBJ2-1; D gene: TRBD2; V gene: TRBV20-1; clone size: few; CDR3 protein: CSARRGGTHNEQFF; CDR3 DNA: TGCAGTGCTAGACGCGGGGGGACCCACAATGAGCAGTTCTTC
J gene: TRBJ1-5; D gene: NA; V gene: TRBV6-1; clone size: NA; CDR3 protein: CASRAPDLCNQPQHF; CDR3 DNA: TGTGCCAGCAGGGCCCCAGACCTTTGCAATCAGCCCCAGCATTTT
J gene: TRBJ2-1; D gene: NA; V gene: TRBV29-1; clone size: few; CDR3 protein: CSVLHGEQFF; CDR3 DNA: TGCAGCGTCCTCCACGGTGAGCAGTTCTTC
J gene: TRBJ2-5; D gene: NA; V gene: TRBV5-1; clone size: few; CDR3 protein: CASSLDIFQETQYF; CDR3 DNA: TGCGCCAGCAGCTTGGACATCTTCCAAGAGACCCAGTACTTC
J gene: TRBJ2-7; D gene: NA; V gene: TRBV27; clone size: NA; CDR3 protein: CASSLIGGKAGYEQYF; CDR3 DNA: TGTGCCAGCAGTTTAATTGGCGGGAAAGCGGGCTACGAGCAGTACTTC
J gene: TRBJ1-1; D gene: NA; V gene: TRBV7-8; clone size: once; CDR3 protein: CASSLLWPATEAFF; CDR3 DNA: TGTGCCAGCAGCTTATTATGGCCGGCCACTGAAGCTTTCTTT
J gene: TRBJ2-2; D gene: NA; V gene: TRBV27; clone size: few; CDR3 protein: CASSLVFRASANTGELFF; CDR3 DNA: TGTGCCAGCAGTTTAGTTTTTAGGGCATCGGCGAACACCGGGGAGCTGTTTTTT
J gene: TRBJ2-7; D gene: TRBD2; V gene: TRBV18; clone size: NA; CDR3 protein: CASSPSSGGPAGEQYF; CDR3 DNA: TGTGCCAGCTCACCCTCTAGCGGGGGCCCCGCGGGCGAGCAGTACTTC